The sequence of this T cell receptor (beta chain) was determined in a study of cytomegalovirus exposure and HLA in healthy donors (dated by TCRdb to about 2017). Regarding the complete study: According to an earlier analysis of a few hundred of the donors, some 170 million T cells yielded 90 million to 130 million unique TCR beta sequences and approximately 300 Gb of sequence data. Roughly 300 gigabases of sequencing data and around 80 million unique TCR sequences made up an early release that covered around 640 HLA-typed donors. The genetic ancestry cluster associated with self-reported Caucasian donors included around 76% of the roughly 390 genotyped donors. The study was designed to test whether signatures of past pathogen exposure could be identified by cataloging public T cell receptors. The study profiled the T cell repertoires of some 610 subjects by immunosequencing and related them to cytomegalovirus serostatus. A separate validation cohort of roughly 130 different subjects was used in addition to the roughly 620-subject first cohort. High-throughput TCR immunosequencing, statistical association of individual TCRs with disease status, and machine learning were combined to predict cytomegalovirus infection status. A later analysis re-analyzed previously published TCR beta repertoires from about 730 donors and added high-resolution HLA genotyping to study TCR occurrence patterns. The later analysis used no new phenotypic data to find candidate immune exposures, relying instead on TCR beta sequences and their occurrence across donors. An earlier analysis of about 600 of the donors used high-throughput TCR beta sequencing to judge whether each TCR beta V gene segment behaved as functional or pseudogenic. Donor age, sex, ethnicity and CMV serostatus were collected together with the repertoire data. A later genetic analysis used genome-wide SNP genotypes for about three fifths of the 666 donors, treating that subset as a discovery cohort. Every discovery cohort repertoire had been produced on one sequencing platform. HLA typing included class I and class II loci at four-digit resolution. Typing coverage varied by locus: 629-630 donors for A, B, C, DRB1 and DQB1; about 520 for DQA1; more than 600 for DPA1; about 450 for DPB1. Four to six DR-DQ haplotypes were handled as single units for association and clustering, since linkage in the cohort was strong. On average, roughly 240,000 unique TCR beta nucleotide sequences were sequenced per donor among some 430 genotyped donors of the cohort, with 15% to 20% of those sequences being non-productive. The paper's findings and limits, for the study overall: In the study, around 150 TCR beta chains were listed as associated with cytomegalovirus. The classifier was reported to diagnose cytomegalovirus status with high specificity and sensitivity in both the original and validation cohorts. A further reported finding was that TCR beta sequences accurately predicted the HLA-A and HLA-B alleles for most subjects in the first cohort. A later analysis found that most CMV-associated TCR beta chains appeared HLA-restricted, with HLA associations seemingly driven largely by CMV exposure. A later analysis reported that several top co-occurrence clusters appeared linked to parvovirus B19, influenza, CMV and Epstein-Barr virus. According to the authors, the approach could potentially be generalized to other disease states and immunological phenotypes. In vitro tests confirmed that three of the cytomegalovirus-associated TCR beta chains recognize cytomegalovirus antigens. Strong co-occurrence of HLA alleles, especially DR and DQ, made assigning TCR associations to individual alleles difficult. Because counts were too low, roughly 16 rarely observed V segments, including chromosome 9 orphons, were excluded from the earlier analysis of 587 of the donors. According to a later genetic analysis, donors in an Asian-associated ancestry cluster had fewer N-insertions in productive TCRs than the roughly 670-donor mean. Correlated functional status among segregating V segments might be attributable to linkage disequilibrium, but an unknown experimental factor could not be ruled out. Most TCR sequences were seen in very few donors, while some public TCRs were found in many individuals. Some IMGT-functional V segments, including TRBV6-2 and TRBV6-3, could not be distinguished by the 87-base-pair reads and were therefore excluded. A cluster of highly shared sequence variants was judged likely to be a technical artifact of the sequencing pipeline. An association between a missense DCLRE1C variant and V-gene and J-gene trimming of TCR beta chains was found in a later genetic analysis and replicated in an independent cohort. CMV serostatus was the only immune exposure information available for the cohort. In a later analysis, 16,951 TCR beta sequences were associated with specific HLA alleles at a false discovery rate of 0.05. In this cohort, only TCR beta chains were sequenced, and detectable features were limited by the absence of alpha or paired-chain data. Broadly in line with IMGT annotations, most TCR beta V segments showed up in productive rearrangements about 90% or about 30% of the time in an earlier analysis of 450 to 600 of the donors. Sequencing depth was assumed to be roughly uniform across donors in the presence/absence analyses, though that assumption may not hold. According to a later analysis, TCR association rates differed among HLA loci, with DRB1 alleles showing the most associated TCRs and HLA-C alleles showing the fewest. Because HLA typing was unavailable for some donors at each locus, only the typed subset was used in association tests. In a later analysis, HLA-associated TCR beta chains were found to be more clonally expanded and to have lower generation probabilities than equally common non-associated chains.

The cohort comprised 710 or so healthy bone marrow donors. Cohort members were all nominally healthy when sampled, although unrecorded immune exposures were likely present. The donor tested CMV seronegative and was one of the 352 seronegative cohort members. Every donor gave a peripheral blood sample, and the peripheral blood mononuclear cells from that sample were used for TCR beta sequencing. The Qiagen DNeasy Blood Extraction Kit was used to extract genomic DNA from the blood cell samples. V is shortened by 3 bases, J by 0 bases, and the region joining them spans 15 bases. From a lookup of the germline V gene, CDR1 and CDR2 are ENHRY and SYGVKD. The CDR3, from cysteine to phenylalanine, totals 18 residues. The CDR3 DNA has 54 bases and is translated from base 1. Library preparation was by the immunoSEQ multiplex PCR assay. A mixture of 60 forward primers for TCR Vbeta segments and 13 reverse primers for TCR Jbeta segments was used in the multiplex PCR. The CDR3 region of rearranged TCR beta genes was amplified from genomic DNA with a multiplex PCR assay. Amplified TCR beta libraries were sequenced as 87-base-pair reads on the Illumina HiSeq System. In the original analysis: A later analysis tallied about 77 million unique TCR beta chains across the 666 repertoires, and some 10 million of those chains were shared by two or more donors. A nearest-neighbor algorithm error-corrected the raw reads and collapsed the reads into unique sequences, merging closely related sequences to remove PCR and sequencing errors. Alignment of CDR3 sequences to IMGT reference sequences was used to assign V, D and J gene segments. For a sequence to be retained, a match of at least six nucleotides was required to both a V gene segment and a J gene segment. A rearrangement counted as productive if the CDR3 had no stop codons and remained in frame with V and J, and every other rearrangement counted as non-productive. CDR3 was defined according to IMGT convention as the region running from the second conserved V-encoded cysteine to the conserved J-encoded phenylalanine. In an earlier analysis of approximately 500 of the donors, sequences lacking an unambiguous match to a single V gene segment were excluded. An earlier analysis of fewer than 750 of the donors called V segments functional above 56.7% productive rearrangements and segregating when the between-donor standard deviation exceeded 5%. A statistical classification framework was built for diagnosing cytomegalovirus status from the catalog of TCR beta chain sequences. In a later analysis, V and J genes were assigned by comparing TCR nucleotide sequences against IMGT/GENE-DB human TR gene sequences. In a later analysis, CDR3 sequences and most-parsimonious VDJ recombination scenarios were assigned using the TCRdist pipeline. In a later analysis, each TCR beta chain was defined by its CDR3 amino acid sequence together with its V-gene family, and reads lacking a unique V-gene family were excluded. In a later analysis, 500 to 700 highly shared, low-generation-probability nucleotide sequences were removed to address suspected cross-contamination and a sequencing artifact. A later analysis calculated a clonal expansion index for each public chain from normalized within-repertoire ranks of inferred template counts. A later analysis computed generation probabilities with a VDJ recombination model fitted to out-of-frame rearrangements, and checked the results against IGoR. A later analysis scored TCR-TCR, TCR-HLA and TCR-CMV co-occurrence with hypergeometric tests, applying a repertoire-size bias correction to TCR pairs. False discovery rates were estimated in a later analysis by permuting HLA or CMV assignments 20 times. In a later analysis, co-occurring TCRs were grouped using DBSCAN, with TCRdist sequence similarity added in when clustering inside HLA-allele-positive subsets. Co-occurrence clustering excluded repertoires with fewer than 30,000 or more than 120,000 public chains, plus five with anomalous nucleotide sharing. TCRdb carries this immuneACCESS record with in-frame sequences only. Its versions omit some clonotypes, under half of them owing to an unresolved V gene in the studies checked, with the rest unexplained. V and J calls and clone size follow that table, whereas D and trimming were derived from the DNA. This sample's records show some 84,000 clones. The top ten clones comprise around 0.6% of the sample.

Concerning this clone: The antigen this receptor binds is unknown.

Specimen: PBMCs. This chain joins TRBV10-3 to TRBJ1-6; TRBD1 is a weak D gene call, 6 bases matching. This receptor was taken from a man in his fifties or sixties in good health and CMV-seronegative. The nucleotide sequence is TGTGCCATCAGTGAACAGGGTTTTAGGAGCTCCTATAATTCACCCCTCCACTTT. Translated, it reads CAISEQGFRSSYNSPLHF.